This TCR beta chain was sequenced for a study of CD8 T cells in ankylosing spondylitis. Notes on the study in general: Matched ankylosing spondylitis synovial fluid reportedly contained a significantly enriched population of disease-linked clones.

This clonotype was counted at least ten times. Its target is unknown. Preparation of TCR beta libraries was done by quantitative 5'-RACE with molecular barcodes. TCRdb redid the calling of the 5' RACE reads with MiXCR, one entry per CDR3 protein. The repertoire holds under 300,000 distinct CDR3 sequences, about 10% seen once, with about 2.5% in the top ten. Germline CDR1 is SQVTM and CDR2 is ANQGSEA. The CDR3 runs 13 residues. Trimming removed 4 bases at V and 5 bases at J, with 12 bases between. This clonotype was obtained from a male donor with ankylosing spondylitis or in good health (not recorded which). V is TRBV29-1 and J is TRBJ2-4, with D perhaps matching TRBD1 or TRBD2 (6 bases each). Sequenced sample: blood, either unsorted or a sorted T cell fraction (not recorded which). CDR3 region: CSVGGGLENIQYF. The CDR3 DNA sequence: TGCAGCGTTGGAGGGGGGTTGGAAAACATTCAGTACTTC.